The 6 T cell receptor beta chains below come from one sample, sequenced in a study of T cells after yellow fever vaccination. In TCRdb, the 5' RACE reads were re-called with MiXCR into one record per CDR3 protein. This table has roughly 170,000 distinct CDR3 sequences, 9.3% appearing once. Sample: CD8+ T cells sorted from PBMCs, taken 45 days after the yellow fever booster vaccination. The receptors come from a man aged 18 to 30 who received the YFV17D yellow fever vaccine.

This clonotype was recorded a few times. The rearrangement links TRBV27 to TRBJ2-7, with TRBD1 matching 8 bases. Unmatched junction bases numbered 7, after V lost 2 bases and J lost 4 bases. The CDR3 loop spans 15 amino acids. Per germline, CDR1 MNHEY and CDR2 SMNVEV (reference sequence). CDR3 protein: CASSLTADRGYEQYF. CDR3 DNA sequence: TGTGCCAGCAGTTTAACGGCCGACAGGGGTTACGAGCAGTACTTC.

This clonotype was counted only a few times. The CDR3 here is CASSLLGGALNEQFF. CDR3 nucleotides: TGTGCCAGCAGCTTATTAGGGGGGGCCCTAAATGAGCAGTTCTTC. The chain employs TRBV7-3 and TRBJ2-1; a possible D gene is TRBD2 (7 bases). V lost 2 bases to trimming and J lost 7 bases, with 15 bases between them. This CDR3 contains 15 residues. Germline CDR1 SGHTA, CDR2 FQGTGA.

This clonotype appeared a few times. Here the CDR3 DNA reads TGTGCCAGCAGCCTCTGGACTAGCGGGGGACAAGAGACCCAGTACTTC. Residues: CASSLWTSGGQETQYF. The chain recombines TRBV7-6 with TRBJ2-5, with 13 bases fitting TRBD2. The ends lost 5 bases at V and 2 bases at J; junction bases unmatched: 5. Germline CDR1 reads SGHVS; CDR2 reads FNYEAQ. The CDR3 extends over 16 amino acids. The full variable domain, with the rest looked up from reference TRBV7-6 and TRBJ2-5, is GAGVSQSPRYKVTKRGQDVALRCDPISGHVSLYWYRQALGQGPEFLTYFNYEAQQDKSGLPNDRFSAERPEGSISTLTIQRTEQRDSAMYRCASSLWTSGGQETQYFGPGTRLLVL.

The chain is built from TRBV7-9 and TRBJ1-5, with TRBD1 identical over 9 bases. CDR3 length equals 16 residues. Trimming took 6 bases from V and 1 from J; bases not matched to a gene: 7. Germline values: CDR1 SEHNR, CDR2 FQNEAQ (reference sequence). As DNA, the CDR3 is TGTGCCAGCAGTAACGACAGGGGGTCGAGCAATCAGCCCCAGCATTTT. Its translation is CASSNDRGSSNQPQHF.

In its sample, this clonotype was seen a few times. V is TRBV4-1 and J is TRBJ1-5, with D unresolved. The CDR3 sequence is 9 residues long. With 7 bases removed from V and 5 bases from J, the gap between germline ends came to 0 bases. The germline gives CDR1 MGHRA, CDR2 YSYEKL. CDR3 in amino acids: CASNQPQHF. The CDR3 DNA is TGCGCCAGCAATCAGCCCCAGCATTTT.

This clonotype was observed a few times. The genes are TRBV29-1 and TRBJ2-5; D is undetermined. Trimming removed 0 bases from V and 1 base from J, with 9 bases in between. CDR1 and CDR2 from the germline V gene are SQVTM and ANQGSEA. The CDR3 consists of 14 residues. CDR3 residues: CSVEDGWGQETQYF. The CDR3 DNA is TGCAGCGTTGAAGATGGCTGGGGCCAAGAGACCCAGTACTTC.